Each of the 4 T cell receptor beta chains below was sequenced from the same sample in a study of breast tumors, draining lymph nodes, adjacent tissues. TCRdb reprocessed the multiplex PCR reads with MiXCR, giving one entry per CDR3 protein. The sample shows about 20,000 distinct CDR3 sequences, 43% of them seen only once. Specimen: breast tumor tissue. The receptors shown here come from a female donor with breast cancer. Some clones in this sample may be carry-over from other donors' samples.

Comments on this clonotype: At one end the junction does not follow the germline gene, possibly because of a read error. The rearrangement links TRBV11-3 to TRBJ2-7; D remains unclear. This CDR3 contains 11 residues. Germline V CDR1 and CDR2: SGHNT, YENEEA. The CDR3 region is CANSASYEPYF. In DNA form, the CDR3 reads TGTGCCAACAGCGCGTCCTACGAGCCGTACTTC.

This clonotype was counted ten times or more. The chain couples TRBV9 to TRBJ1-2; D is unclear. The CDR3 length is 13 residues. V lost 0 bases, J lost 10 bases, and 13 bases lay in between. Germline lookup yields CDR1 SGDLS and CDR2 YYNGEE. The CDR3 DNA is TGTGCCAGCAGCGTAGAGTTCGGAGGGCTCTACACCTTC. Protein product: CASSVEFGGLYTF.

A word on this clonotype: The conserved phenylalanine or tryptophan is not found at the CDR3 terminus, so this likely reflects a read error. V gene TRBV28 combines with J gene TRBJ2-7, with D perhaps matching TRBD1 (6 bases). V shed 6 bases and J shed 2 bases, with 14 bases lying between them. CDR3 length: 14 amino acids. Germline loops: CDR1 MDHEN, CDR2 SYDVKM. CDR3 residues: CASRRSTGTYEQYL. CDR3 coding DNA: TGTGCCAGCAGGCGTTCTACAGGGACCTACGAGCAGTACCTC.

The chain employs TRBV5-4 and TRBJ1-2; TRBD1 agrees at 10 bases. Germline values: CDR1 SGHNT, CDR2 YYREEE (reference sequence). V shed 0 bases and J 0 bases; nucleotides not matched to a gene: 5. There are 17 residues in the CDR3. The CDR3 loop is CASSLGGQGTPNYGYTF. The DNA of the CDR3 is TGTGCCAGCAGCTTGGGGGGACAGGGGACACCTAACTATGGCTACACCTTC.